This TCR beta chain was observed in a study of ipilimumab plus nivolumab after autologous stem cell transplantation. In the study overall: The myeloma cohort included high-risk transplant-naive patients and patients relapsing within 3 years of a first autologous transplant. General observations from the study: The authors say TCR, Treg and microbiome findings warrant further study.

About this clone: As yet, its antigen is unknown.

Checkpoint therapy with ipilimumab 1 mg/kg began 14 to 28 days after transplant. Dosing: nivolumab 3 mg/kg IV, weeks 1, 4, 7, 10, then every two weeks to week 26. Sequenced by immunoSEQ multiplex PCR; TCRdb stores in-frame clones only, minus some. Seen here are about 40,000 clones, more than 85% observed once, and the top ten hold more than 0.7%. The sample was PBMCs, taken in a trial of ipilimumab plus nivolumab as post-transplant consolidation. This clonotype was sampled from a male donor with multiple myeloma.

The CDR3 DNA reads as TGTGCCAGCAGCTTAGACGCGGGGGAGCAGTACTTC. The encoded protein is CASSLDAGEQYF. The rearrangement joins TRBV7-2 to TRBJ2-7, with D maybe TRBD2 (6 bases). This CDR3 contains 12 residues. Germline V lookup: CDR1 SGHTA, CDR2 FQGNSA. V was shortened by 1 base and J by 7 bases, with 8 bases between the two germline ends.